Listed here are 32 T cell receptor beta chains from one sample, sequenced in a study of esophageal squamous cell carcinoma under preoperative chemotherapy. Stated time point: after preoperative PTX-NDP chemotherapy. TCRdb processed the PCR reads anew with MiXCR; each CDR3 protein has one entry. The sample consists of some 32,000 distinct CDR3 sequences, under 60% of them appearing once. The sample was gathered from a patient given preoperative chemotherapy. All receptors come from a human donor with esophageal squamous cell carcinoma. The donor label of this sample is uncertain.

The chain employs TRBV18 and TRBJ2-2; no reliable D call. Trimming took 5 bases from V and 4 from J, leaving 5 bases between them. Germline V gene data show CDR1 as KGHSH and CDR2 as LQKENI. The CDR3 is 12 residues long. CDR3 protein: CASSYSTGELFF. DNA for the CDR3: TGTGCCAGCTCATACTCCACCGGGGAGCTGTTTTTT.

This clonotype was seen repeatedly, ten times or more. V usage is TRBV4-2 and J usage is TRBJ2-1, with TRBD2 matching 12 bases. V was clipped by 3 bases and J by 10 bases; unmatched bases: 7. This CDR3 is 15 amino acids long. Germline CDR1 and CDR2: LGHNA and YNFKEQ. For the CDR3, the DNA is TGTGCCAGCAGCCAGGCTAGCGGGGGGGGTCAGGAGCAGTTCTTC. Encoded protein: CASSQASGGGQEQFF.

The CDR3 sequence is CASRSGTSIWEQYF. In DNA form, the CDR3 reads TGTGCCAGCAGATCCGGGACTAGCATTTGGGAGCAGTACTTC. The chain combines TRBV28 with TRBJ2-7; 9 positions match TRBD2. This CDR3 is built from 14 residues. V dropped 6 bases and J dropped 7; count of bases not matched to a gene: 10. Germline CDR1 and CDR2: MDHEN and SYDVKM. Full variable domain (missing parts from reference TRBV28 and TRBJ2-7): DVKVTQSSRYLVKRTGEKVFLECVQDMDHENMFWYRQDPGLGLRLIYFSYDVKMKEKGDIPEGYSVSREKKERFSLILESASTNQTSMYLCASRSGTSIWEQYFGPGTRLTVT.

This rearrangement joins TRBV25-1 to TRBJ1-1, with D possibly matching TRBD1 (6 bases). CDR3 length: 14 amino acids. V dropped 6 bases and J dropped 0 bases, with 11 bases sitting between them. Germline lookup yields CDR1 MGHDK and CDR2 SYGVNS. CDR3 region: CASSRGGLNTEAFF. The CDR3 DNA reads as TGTGCCAGCAGCAGAGGGGGGTTGAACACTGAAGCTTTCTTT.

The rearrangement joins TRBV6-1 to TRBJ2-3; 9 positions match TRBD2. Germline V gives CDR1 MNHNS, CDR2 SASEGT. V lost 6 bases and J lost 14; bases outside the gene matches: 21. This CDR3 has 16 amino acids. As DNA, the CDR3 is TGTGCCAGCAGAACAACCCCCCTAGCGGGGACCGAGGAGCTGTATTTT. Its translation: CASRTTPLAGTEELYF.

Regarding this clonotype: The CDR3 ends on some other residue instead of the conserved phenylalanine or tryptophan, so this is likely a read error. It is unclear where the CDR3 begins or ends on the DNA, so no DNA is shown, and the CDR3 is as TCRdb lists it. The CDR3 loop is CASSSGRGAPPATWHS. The rearrangement uses TRBV7-2 and TRBJ2-5; whether TRBD2, the table's D call, matches the DNA was not checked. The CDR3 is made up of 16 amino acids, end residues included. Germline CDR1 SGHTA, CDR2 FQGNSA.

Only a few counts were recorded for this clonotype. This rearrangement joins TRBV5-4 to TRBJ1-4, with TRBD1 matching over 9 bases. The germline gives CDR1 SGHNT, CDR2 YYREEE (reference sequence). The CDR3 is 13 amino acids. Trimming at V came to 4 bases and at J to 6 bases, leaving 1 base not matched to a gene. The CDR3 region is CASSRDRDEKLFF. CDR3 DNA sequence: TGTGCCAGCAGCCGGGACAGGGATGAAAAACTGTTTTTT.

This chain joins TRBV6-1 and TRBJ2-5; TRBD1 is a possible D gene (6 bases). The CDR3 loop spans 15 amino acids. Trimming took off 6 bases at V and 5 bases at J, with 19 bases between the two ends. The germline V gene has CDR1 MNHNS and CDR2 SASEGT. The CDR3 here is CASSLDSRTVETQYF. CDR3 in DNA: TGTGCCAGCAGCTTGGACAGCCGTACTGTCGAGACCCAGTACTTC.

This clonotype was recorded many times. A much bigger clone sits one base away, suggesting this may be a read error. This sequence joins TRBV7-3 and TRBJ2-1; D perhaps matches TRBD1 (5 bases). Germline CDR1 and CDR2: SGHTA and FQGTGA. Trimming left V 2 bases short and J 13 bases short, with 18 bases between. There are 14 residues in the CDR3. For the CDR3, the DNA is TGTGCCAGCAGCTTAGACAGTGGACAAGAGACCCAGTTCTTC. Amino acid sequence: CASSLDSGQETQFF.

V gene TRBV7-9 combines with J gene TRBJ2-1; 7 nucleotides match TRBD1. The V gene's germline CDR1 is SEHNR and CDR2 FQNEAQ (reference sequence). The V and J ends lost 2 bases and 5 bases, in that order; junction bases with no gene match: 6. The CDR3 is made up of 15 amino acids. The CDR3 protein is CASSLLQGTNNEQFF. CDR3 DNA: TGTGCCAGCAGCTTACTACAGGGGACGAACAATGAGCAGTTCTTC.

This clonotype appeared many times. V and J are TRBV7-2 and TRBJ2-7, with 8 bases identical to TRBD1. CDR3 length: 13 amino acids. Trimming removed 4 bases from V and 3 bases from J; junction bases left unmatched: 2. CDR1 is SGHTA, CDR2 FQGNSA, per germline. Here the CDR3 reads CASSSTGGYEQYF. The CDR3 DNA reads TGTGCCAGCAGCTCCACAGGGGGCTACGAGCAGTACTTC.

This clonotype was recorded many times. This chain uses TRBV12-3 or TRBV12-4 with TRBJ2-5; D gene unclear. This CDR3 has 14 residues. Trimming left V 4 bases short and J 3 bases short, with 12 bases between. In DNA, the CDR3 is TGTGCCAGCAGTTCAATGGCCCAAAAAGAGACCCAGTACTTC. Protein sequence: CASSSMAQKETQYF.

Comments on this clonotype: The junction differs from germline at one of its ends, possibly a read error. The gene calls are TRBV7-8 and TRBJ2-5; tentative D call: TRBD2 (7 bases). This CDR3 region has 15 residues. Germline loops: CDR1 SGHVS, CDR2 FQNEAQ. CDR3 nucleotides: TGTGCCGGGGGGGTAGGGGGTACTGGCCCAGAGACGCAGTATTTC. As protein: CAGGVGGTGPETQYF.

This sequence joins TRBV7-2 and TRBJ1-3; possibly TRBD1 for D (5 bases). This CDR3 comprises 16 residues. Germline V CDR1 and CDR2: SGHTA, FQGNSA. The V end lost 3 bases, the J end lost 1 base, and 13 bases lay between the germline ends. The CDR3 sequence: CASSFDSRNSGNTIYF. DNA of the CDR3: TGTGCCAGCAGCTTTGACAGTAGGAATTCTGGAAACACCATATATTTT. The complete variable domain, with remaining parts taken from reference TRBV7-2 and TRBJ1-3, reads GAGVSQSPSNKVTEKGKDVELRCDPISGHTALYWYRQSLGQGLEFLIYFQGNSAPDKSGLPSDRFSAERTGGSVSTLTIQRTQQEDSAVYLCASSFDSRNSGNTIYFGEGSWLTVV.

The V and J genes are TRBV12-3 or TRBV12-4 and TRBJ2-7; either TRBD1 or TRBD2 may supply D (6 bases each). CDR3 length: 15 amino acids. The V gene lost 5 bases and the J gene lost 4 bases, with 18 bases spanning the gap. The CDR3 sequence: CASSVLGAGTYEQYF. In DNA form, the CDR3 reads TGTGCCAGCAGTGTTCTGGGGGCGGGGACGTACGAGCAGTACTTC.

A few counts support this clonotype. The chain has TRBV6-1 and TRBJ2-5, with TRBD1 identical over 9 bases. Germline CDR1 MNHNS, CDR2 SASEGT. Unmatched junction bases numbered 3, after V lost 5 bases and J lost 5 bases. This CDR3 has 13 residues. This CDR3 is CASSRTGDETQYF. The DNA of the CDR3 is TGTGCCAGCAGTCGGACAGGGGATGAGACCCAGTACTTC.

This chain connects TRBV6-1 to TRBJ2-1; the D gene is possibly TRBD2 (5 bases). The DNA end is a closer match to TRBJ2-5, so the J assignment may be wrong. This CDR3 is 14 amino acids long. Per the germline V gene, CDR1 is MNHNS and CDR2 is SASEGT. The CDR3 is CASSEILVSETQYF. The DNA of the CDR3 is TGTGCCAGCAGTGAGATACTAGTTTCCGAGACCCAGTACTTC.

Concerning this clonotype itself: The junction departs from germline at one end; a sequencing error may be responsible. The rearrangement joins TRBV6-5 to TRBJ2-3; D gene uncertain. Looked up from germline, CDR1 is MNHEY and CDR2 is SVGAGI. The CDR3 contains 16 residues. CDR3 region: CASSYLRPDSKDTQYF. The CDR3 DNA follows: TGTGCCAGCAGTTATTTGAGACCAGATAGCAAAGATACGCAGTATTTC.

This clonotype was seen a few times. This chain connects TRBV5-1 to TRBJ2-1, with 11 nucleotides matching TRBD2. The CDR3 length is 19 residues. Unmatched junction bases numbered 8, after V lost 0 bases and J lost 0 bases. The germline CDR1 and CDR2 sequences are SGHRS and YFSETQ. The CDR3 here is CASSLGLAGTKSSYNEQFF. The CDR3 coding sequence is TGCGCCAGCAGCTTGGGACTAGCGGGGACCAAAAGCTCCTACAATGAGCAGTTCTTC.

This clonotype occurred many times. The chain is built from TRBV7-9 and TRBJ2-3; 10 nucleotides line up with TRBD1. Germline V gene data show CDR1 as SEHNR and CDR2 as FQNEAQ (reference sequence). This CDR3 region has 16 residues. The J segment lost 9 bases and the V segment lost 4 bases, leaving 13 bases of the junction unmatched. The CDR3 sequence is CASSSEGQGPGPTQYF. The CDR3 DNA is TGTGCCAGCAGCTCAGAGGGACAGGGGCCTGGCCCAACGCAGTATTTT. Drawing the rest from reference TRBV7-9 and TRBJ2-3, the complete variable domain is DTGVSQNPRHKITKRGQNVTFRCDPISEHNRLYWYRQTLGQGPEFLTYFQNEAQLEKSRLLSDRFSAERPKGSFSTLEIQRTEQGDSAMYLCASSSEGQGPGPTQYFGPGTRLTVL.

This clonotype showed up many times. The chain links TRBV11-1 to TRBJ2-1; a weak D match, TRBD1 (5 bases). CDR3 length equals 15 residues. The V gene lost 0 bases and the J gene lost 4 bases, with 10 bases spanning the gap. Germline CDR1 reads SGHAT; CDR2 reads FQDESV (reference sequence). In DNA form, the CDR3 reads TGTGCCAGCAGCTTAGCTACAGACAGATACAATGAGCAGTTCTTC. Encoded protein: CASSLATDRYNEQFF. The full variable domain, rest sourced from reference TRBV11-1 and TRBJ2-1, is EAEVAQSPRYKITEKSQAVAFWCDPISGHATLYWYRQILGQGPELLVQFQDESVVDDSQLPKDRFSAERLKGVDSTLKIQPAELGDSAMYLCASSLATDRYNEQFFGPGTRLTVL.

The chain combines TRBV5-1 with TRBJ2-1; D may match TRBD1 or TRBD2 (5 bases each). CDR1 is SGHRS, CDR2 YFSETQ, per germline. Trimming shortened V by 0 bases and J by 2 bases, and 12 bases separated the two germline ends. The CDR3 length is 16 residues. This CDR3 reads CASSLATARAYNEQFF. The CDR3 bases are TGCGCCAGCAGCTTGGCGACAGCGCGGGCCTACAATGAGCAGTTCTTC.

Note on this clonotype: An end of the junction differs from the germline gene, which may be a read error. The chain links TRBV7-3 to TRBJ2-3; D might be TRBD2 (6 bases). The CDR3 length is 17 residues. CDR1 is SGHTA and CDR2 is FQGTGA in the germline V gene. CDR3 region: CASSRELGRGARNTQYF. DNA of the CDR3: TGTGCCAGCAGCCGCGAACTGGGGCGGGGAGCCAGAAACACGCAGTATTTC.

J is TRBJ2-5 and V is TRBV12-3 or TRBV12-4, with D perhaps matching TRBD2 (7 bases). The CDR3 length is 16 residues. Trimming took 8 bases from V and 4 from J, leaving 23 bases between them. CDR3: CASGGHGGRGTETQYF. CDR3 DNA sequence: TGTGCCAGCGGGGGGCACGGGGGGCGAGGCACAGAGACCCAGTACTTC.

Many counts were recorded for this clonotype. The junction departs from germline at one end; a sequencing error may be responsible. V is TRBV7-7 and J is TRBJ2-1, with 8 bases matching TRBD2. This CDR3 is 16 amino acids long. The V gene's germline CDR1 is SSHAT and CDR2 FNYEAQ (reference sequence). The CDR3 here is CASSLALPGGPSEQFF. As DNA, the CDR3 is TGTGCTAGCAGCTTAGCGTTGCCGGGAGGGCCCAGTGAGCAGTTCTTC.

This clonotype was seen just once. The rearrangement uses TRBV7-8 and TRBJ2-2; D may match TRBD1 or TRBD2 (5 bases each). V lost 5 bases and J lost 16, with 29 bases in between. The germline gives CDR1 SGHVS, CDR2 FQNEAQ. The CDR3 consists of 16 residues. The CDR3 spells CASSGLRAASTGAQFF. Here the CDR3 DNA reads TGTGCCAGCAGCGGCCTCCGGGCGGCGAGCACCGGGGCGCAGTTTTTT.

V and J are TRBV7-9 and TRBJ2-1; 7 bases fit TRBD2. Germline assignment: CDR1 SEHNR and CDR2 FQNEAQ (reference sequence). V shed 5 bases, J shed 4 bases, and the junction held 8 bases outside the gene matches. The CDR3 runs to 15 residues. CDR3 coding DNA: TGTGCCAGCAGCCTGACTAGCAGAGCTTACAATGAGCAGTTCTTC. Translation gives CASSLTSRAYNEQFF.

Notes on this clonotype: An end of the junction does not agree with germline; a read error may underlie this. The chain's CDR3 is CASSQLGNADIQYF. In DNA form, the CDR3 reads TGTGCCAGCAGCCAATTGGGCAACGCAGACATCCAGTACTTC. The chain carries TRBV7-2 and TRBJ2-4, with unresolved D. This CDR3 comprises 14 residues. CDR1 and CDR2 from the germline V gene are SGHTA and FQGNSA.

The chain links TRBV25-1 to TRBJ2-1, with D perhaps matching TRBD2 (5 bases). The DNA end favors TRBJ2-7, so the J call may be wrong. Germline values: CDR1 MGHDK, CDR2 SYGVNS. This CDR3 spans 15 amino acids. The CDR3 reads CASSQRAPGSYEQYF. CDR3 sequence (DNA): TGTGCCAGCAGTCAACGGGCTCCGGGGTCCTACGAGCAGTACTTC.

Only a few counts were recorded for this clonotype. The chain joins TRBV4-3 to TRBJ2-5, with 7 bases that match TRBD1. The junction had 3 bases not matched to a gene; V was cut back by 1 base and J by 4 bases. Germline CDR1 reads LGHNA; CDR2 reads YSLEER. CDR3 length: 14 residues. CDR3 amino acids: CASSQVQGVETQYF. As DNA, the CDR3 is TGCGCCAGCAGCCAAGTCCAGGGGGTAGAGACCCAGTACTTC.

This chain links TRBV4-3 with TRBJ2-3, with 8 bases fitting TRBD1. J lost 0 bases, V lost 2 bases, and 4 bases had no gene match. Germline CDR1 reads LGHNA; CDR2 reads YSLEER. This CDR3 region has 16 residues. CDR3 protein: CASSQTGQGSTDTQYF. The CDR3 DNA reads as TGCGCCAGCAGCCAAACCGGACAGGGAAGCACAGATACGCAGTATTTT.

This chain joins TRBV6-2 or TRBV6-3 and TRBJ2-3, with 9 bases lining up with TRBD2. Losses at the gene ends were 7 bases for V and 0 bases for J; bases not matched to a gene: 8. Germline V lookup: CDR1 MNHEY, CDR2 SVGEGT. The CDR3 sequence is 16 residues long. DNA for the CDR3: TGTGCCAGCACGCGAGAGCTAGCGGGGAGCACAGATACGCAGTATTTT. Its protein is CASTRELAGSTDTQYF.